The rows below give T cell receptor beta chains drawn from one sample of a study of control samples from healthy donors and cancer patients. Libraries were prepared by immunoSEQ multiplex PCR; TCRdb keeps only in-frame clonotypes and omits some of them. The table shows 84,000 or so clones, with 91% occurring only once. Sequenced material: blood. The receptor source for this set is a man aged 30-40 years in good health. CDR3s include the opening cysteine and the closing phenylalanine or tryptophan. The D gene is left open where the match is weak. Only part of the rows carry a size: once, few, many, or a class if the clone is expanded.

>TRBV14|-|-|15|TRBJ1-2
CASSHSTGLYYGYTF
TGTGCCAGCAGCCACTCAACGGGGCTTTACTATGGCTACACCTTC
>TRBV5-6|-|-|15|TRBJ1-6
CASSLLSRDQSPLHF
TGTGCCAGCAGCTTGCTGAGTAGGGATCAATCACCCCTCCACTTT
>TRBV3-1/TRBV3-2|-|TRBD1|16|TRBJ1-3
CASSPEGRGVGNTIYF
TGTGCCAGCAGCCCCGAGGGCAGGGGGGTTGGAAACACCATATATTTT
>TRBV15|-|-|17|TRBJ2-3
CATSRSRRVTSTDTQYF
TGTGCCACCAGCAGGAGCCGGCGCGTTACTAGCACAGATACGCAGTATTTT
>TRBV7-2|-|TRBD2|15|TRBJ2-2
CASSWGLKLTGELFF
TGTGCCAGCAGCTGGGGACTAAAACTAACCGGGGAGCTGTTTTTT
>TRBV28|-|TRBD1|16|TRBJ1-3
CASSLGGQSSGNTIYF
TGTGCCAGCAGTTTAGGGGGACAGAGCTCTGGAAACACCATATATTTT
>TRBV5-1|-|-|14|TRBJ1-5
CASSLGRGNQPQHF
TGCGCCAGCAGCTTGGGAAGAGGCAATCAGCCCCAGCATTTT
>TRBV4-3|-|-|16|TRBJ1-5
CASSQDHGQYNQPQHF
TGCGCCAGCAGCCAAGATCACGGGCAGTATAATCAGCCCCAGCATTTT
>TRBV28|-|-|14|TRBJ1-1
CASSPQMAGIEAFF
TGTGCCAGCAGTCCCCAAATGGCAGGGATTGAAGCTTTCTTT
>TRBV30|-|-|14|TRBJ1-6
CAWRDSPPGSPLHF
TGTGCCTGGAGGGACAGTCCCCCGGGCTCACCCCTCCACTTT
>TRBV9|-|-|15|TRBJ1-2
CASSVTDRLNYGYTF
TGTGCCAGCAGCGTTACGGACAGACTTAACTATGGCTACACCTTC
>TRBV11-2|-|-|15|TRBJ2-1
CASSFELAGLDEQFF
TGTGCCAGCAGCTTCGAACTAGCCGGCCTCGATGAGCAGTTCTTC
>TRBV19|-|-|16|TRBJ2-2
CASSIVYGPNTGELFF
TGTGCCAGTAGTATAGTTTACGGGCCGAACACCGGGGAGCTGTTTTTT
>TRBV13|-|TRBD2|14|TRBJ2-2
CASSLAGGTGELFF
TGCGCCAGCAGCTTGGCGGGGGGGACCGGGGAGCTGTTTTTT
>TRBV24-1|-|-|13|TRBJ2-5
CATSTSSQETQYF
TGTGCCACCAGCACATCAAGCCAAGAGACCCAGTACTTC
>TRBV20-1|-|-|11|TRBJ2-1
CSAREPPEQFF
TGCAGTGCTAGAGAACCACCAGAGCAGTTCTTC
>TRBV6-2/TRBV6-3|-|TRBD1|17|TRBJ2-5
CASSRDRFRGNQETQYF
TGTGCCAGCAGTCGCGACCGTTTCAGGGGGAACCAAGAGACCCAGTACTTC
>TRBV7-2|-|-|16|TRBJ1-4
CASSFTGGLTNEKLFF
TGTGCCAGCAGCTTCACCGGGGGACTGACTAATGAAAAACTGTTTTTT
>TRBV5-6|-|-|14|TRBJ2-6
CASSLGSGANVLTF
TGTGCCAGCAGCTTGGGTTCTGGGGCCAACGTCCTGACTTTC
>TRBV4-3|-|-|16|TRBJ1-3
CASSQSQGAPGNTIYF
TGCGCCAGCAGCCAGTCACAGGGCGCCCCTGGAAACACCATATATTTT
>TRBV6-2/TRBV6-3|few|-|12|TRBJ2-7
CASSLHLYEQYF
TGTGCCAGCAGTCTTCACCTCTACGAGCAGTACTTC
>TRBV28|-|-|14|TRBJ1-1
CASNVGTLNTEAFF
TGTGCCAGCAACGTCGGGACACTGAACACTGAAGCTTTCTTT
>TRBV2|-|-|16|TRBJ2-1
CASSELLGPARNEQFF
TGTGCCAGCAGTGAACTCTTAGGGCCTGCTCGCAATGAGCAGTTCTTC
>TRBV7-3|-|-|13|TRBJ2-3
CASSIGPTDTQYF
TGTGCCAGCAGCATAGGACCTACAGATACGCAGTATTTT
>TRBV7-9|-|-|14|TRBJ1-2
CASSSQGPLDGYTF
TGTGCCAGCAGCTCCCAGGGCCCTCTGGATGGCTACACCTTC
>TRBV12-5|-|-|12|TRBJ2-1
CASGLDYQGRFF
TGTGCTAGTGGTTTGGATTATCAGGGACGGTTCTTC
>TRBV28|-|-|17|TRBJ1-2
CASSRRRGGEANYGYTF
TGTGCCAGCAGTCGACGGAGAGGGGGGGAAGCTAACTATGGCTACACCTTC
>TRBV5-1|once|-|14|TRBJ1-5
CASSLEAMGQPQHF
TGCGCCAGCAGCTTGGAAGCGATGGGTCAGCCCCAGCATTTT
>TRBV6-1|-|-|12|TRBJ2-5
CASSEYQETQYF
TGTGCCAGCAGTGAATACCAAGAGACCCAGTACTTC
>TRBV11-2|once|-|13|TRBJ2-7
CASSLNRAYEQYF
TGTGCCAGCAGCTTAAACAGGGCCTACGAGCAGTACTTC
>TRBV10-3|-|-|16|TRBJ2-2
CAISELSEDPSGELFF
TGTGCCATCAGTGAGCTGTCCGAGGATCCCTCCGGGGAGCTGTTTTTT
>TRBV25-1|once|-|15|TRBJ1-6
CASSETAGDNSPLHF
TGTGCCAGCAGTGAAACGGCAGGGGATAATTCACCCCTCCACTTT
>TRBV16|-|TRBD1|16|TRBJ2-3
CASSRHRDRATDTQYF
TGTGCCAGCAGCCGCCACCGGGACAGGGCCACAGATACGCAGTATTTT
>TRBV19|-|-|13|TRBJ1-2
CASSIVGNYGYTF
TGTGCCAGTAGTATAGTCGGTAACTATGGCTACACCTTC
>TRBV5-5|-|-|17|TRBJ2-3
CASSFESPGRGTDTQYF
TGTGCCAGCAGCTTTGAGTCCCCGGGACGGGGCACAGATACGCAGTATTTT
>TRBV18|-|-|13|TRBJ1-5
CASSAGSGQPQHF
TGTGCCAGCTCCGCCGGATCGGGCCAGCCCCAGCATTTT
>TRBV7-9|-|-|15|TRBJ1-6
CASSWSGAINSPLHF
TGTGCCAGCAGCTGGAGCGGTGCAATTAATTCACCCCTCCACTTT
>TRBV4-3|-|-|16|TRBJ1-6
CASSQVVAGNNSPLHF
TGCGCCAGCAGCCAAGTGGTTGCTGGGAATAATTCACCCCTCCACTTT
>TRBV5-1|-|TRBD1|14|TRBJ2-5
CASSITGVQETQYF
TGCGCCAGCAGCATAACAGGGGTTCAAGAGACCCAGTACTTC
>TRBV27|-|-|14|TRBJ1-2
CASSLDSSGYGYTF
TGTGCCAGCAGTTTAGACAGCTCGGGCTATGGCTACACCTTC
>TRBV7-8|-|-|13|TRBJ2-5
CASSRGPQETQYF
TGTGCCAGCAGCCGGGGCCCGCAAGAGACCCAGTACTTC
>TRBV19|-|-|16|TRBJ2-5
CASSTQSQGAAETQYF
TGTGCCAGTAGTACCCAATCACAGGGAGCGGCGGAGACCCAGTACTTC
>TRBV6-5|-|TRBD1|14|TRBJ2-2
CASGGQGGAGELFF
TGTGCCAGCGGGGGACAGGGAGGAGCCGGGGAGCTGTTTTTT
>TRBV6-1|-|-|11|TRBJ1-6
CASSENSPLHF
TGTGCCAGCAGTGAAAATTCACCCCTCCACTTT
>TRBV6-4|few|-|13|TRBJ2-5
CASSAGPQETQYF
TGTGCCAGCAGTGCGGGACCCCAAGAGACCCAGTACTTC
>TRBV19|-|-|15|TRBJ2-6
CASSLQSSGANVLTF
TGTGCCAGTAGTCTTCAAAGCTCTGGGGCCAACGTCCTGACTTTC
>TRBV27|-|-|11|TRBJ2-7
CASSTGYEQYF
TGTGCCAGCAGTACAGGTTACGAGCAGTACTTC
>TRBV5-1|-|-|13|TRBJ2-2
CASSLSGPGELFF
TGCGCCAGCAGCTTATCGGGCCCCGGGGAGCTGTTTTTT
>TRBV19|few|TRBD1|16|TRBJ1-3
CASSRDRASSGNTIYF
TGTGCCAGTAGTAGGGACAGGGCCAGCTCTGGAAACACCATATATTTT
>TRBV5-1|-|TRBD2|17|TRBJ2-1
CASSLAGLAGGPGEQFF
TGCGCCAGCAGCTTGGCGGGACTAGCGGGAGGGCCTGGGGAGCAGTTCTTC
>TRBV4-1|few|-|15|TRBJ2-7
CASSQEPGGPYEQYF
TGCGCCAGCAGCCAAGAGCCCGGGGGGCCCTACGAGCAGTACTTC